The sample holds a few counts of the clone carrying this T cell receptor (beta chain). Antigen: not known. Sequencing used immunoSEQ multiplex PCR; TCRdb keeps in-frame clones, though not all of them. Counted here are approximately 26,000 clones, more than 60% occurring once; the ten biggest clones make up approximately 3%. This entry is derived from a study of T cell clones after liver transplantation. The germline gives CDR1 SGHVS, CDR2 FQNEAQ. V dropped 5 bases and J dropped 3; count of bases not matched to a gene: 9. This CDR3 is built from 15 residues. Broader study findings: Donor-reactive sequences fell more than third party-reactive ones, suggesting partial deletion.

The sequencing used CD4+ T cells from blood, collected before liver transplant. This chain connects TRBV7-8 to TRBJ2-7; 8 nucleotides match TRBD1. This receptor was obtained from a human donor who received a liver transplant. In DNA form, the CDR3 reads TGTGCCAGCAGCCTCACGACTACAGGGGGCTACGAGCAGTACGTC. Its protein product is CASSLTTTGGYEQYV.